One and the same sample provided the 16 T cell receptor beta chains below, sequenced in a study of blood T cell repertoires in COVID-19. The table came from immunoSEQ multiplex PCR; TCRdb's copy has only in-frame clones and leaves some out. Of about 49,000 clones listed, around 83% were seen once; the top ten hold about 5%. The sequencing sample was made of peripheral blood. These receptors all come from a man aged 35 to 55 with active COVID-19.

CDR3 coding DNA: TGCGCCAGCAGCACCGCGTTACCCGGGACTCCGAGCTCCTACAATGAGCAGTTCTTC. This gives the protein CASSTALPGTPSSYNEQFF. The rearrangement links TRBV5-1 to TRBJ2-1; D is possibly TRBD2 (6 bases). Germline assignment: CDR1 SGHRS and CDR2 YFSETQ. Trimming took 4 bases from V and 0 from J, leaving 23 bases between them. This CDR3 is 19 amino acids long.

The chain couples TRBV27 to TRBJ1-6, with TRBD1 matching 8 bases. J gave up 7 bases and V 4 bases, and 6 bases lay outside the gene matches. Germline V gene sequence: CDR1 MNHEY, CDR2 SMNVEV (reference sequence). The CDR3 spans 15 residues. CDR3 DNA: TGTGCCAGCAGTTCGACAGGGGAGTTCAATTCACCCCTCCACTTT. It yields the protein CASSSTGEFNSPLHF.

CDR3 sequence (DNA): TGTGCCTGGAGTGTCGGCGGGAGCAGTGGCGAGCAGTACTTC. This codes for CAWSVGGSSGEQYF. J is TRBJ2-7 and V is TRBV30; 7 bases agree with TRBD2. Germline V CDR1 and CDR2: GTSNPN, SVGIG (reference sequence). CDR3 length equals 14 residues. J gave up 6 bases and V 0 bases, and 8 bases lay outside the gene matches.

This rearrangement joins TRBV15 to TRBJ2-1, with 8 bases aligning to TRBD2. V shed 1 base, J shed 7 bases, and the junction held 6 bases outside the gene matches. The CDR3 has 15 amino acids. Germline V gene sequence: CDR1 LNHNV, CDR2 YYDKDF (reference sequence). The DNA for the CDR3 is TGTGCCACCAGCAGAGGGACTAGCCTCGGAAATGAGCAGTTCTTC. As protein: CATSRGTSLGNEQFF.

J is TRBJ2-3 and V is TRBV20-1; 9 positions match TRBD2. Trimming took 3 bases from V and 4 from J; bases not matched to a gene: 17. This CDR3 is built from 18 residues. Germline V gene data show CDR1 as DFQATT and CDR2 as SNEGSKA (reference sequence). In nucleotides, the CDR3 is TGCAGTGCTAGTCCCCCCCCCACCTTAGCGGGAGATCCAGATACGCAGTATTTT. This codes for CSASPPPTLAGDPDTQYF.

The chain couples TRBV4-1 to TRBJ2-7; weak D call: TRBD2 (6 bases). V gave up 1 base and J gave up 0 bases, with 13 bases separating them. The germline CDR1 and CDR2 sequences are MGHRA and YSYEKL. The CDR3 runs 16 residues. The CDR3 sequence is CASSQVFSGPSYEQYF. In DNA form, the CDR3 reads TGCGCCAGCAGCCAAGTTTTTAGCGGCCCCTCCTACGAGCAGTACTTC.

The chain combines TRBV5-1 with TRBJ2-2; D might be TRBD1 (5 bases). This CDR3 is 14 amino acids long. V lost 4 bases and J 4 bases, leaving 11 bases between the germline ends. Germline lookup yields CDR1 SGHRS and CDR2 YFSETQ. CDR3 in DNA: TGCGCCAGCAGCCTTCGACAGCTCACCGGGGAGCTGTTTTTT. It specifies CASSLRQLTGELFF.

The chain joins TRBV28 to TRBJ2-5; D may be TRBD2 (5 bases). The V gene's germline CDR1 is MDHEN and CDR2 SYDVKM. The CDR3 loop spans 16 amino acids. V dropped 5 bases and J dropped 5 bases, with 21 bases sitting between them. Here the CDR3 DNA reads TGTGCCAGCAGTCCTCCCCGGGGTCAAAGGTGGGAGACCCAGTACTTC. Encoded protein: CASSPPRGQRWETQYF.

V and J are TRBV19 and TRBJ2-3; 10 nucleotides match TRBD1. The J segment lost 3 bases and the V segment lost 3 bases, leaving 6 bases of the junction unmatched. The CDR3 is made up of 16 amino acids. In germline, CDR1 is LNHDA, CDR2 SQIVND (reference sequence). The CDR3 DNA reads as TGTGCCAGTAGTATGATCGGGACAGGGGTAACAGATACGCAGTATTTT. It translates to CASSMIGTGVTDTQYF.

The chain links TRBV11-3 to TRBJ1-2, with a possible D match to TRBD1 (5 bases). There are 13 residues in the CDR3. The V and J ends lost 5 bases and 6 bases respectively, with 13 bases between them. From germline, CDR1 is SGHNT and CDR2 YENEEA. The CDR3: CASSVTGSHGYTF. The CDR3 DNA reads TGTGCCAGCAGCGTCACAGGATCTCATGGCTACACCTTC.

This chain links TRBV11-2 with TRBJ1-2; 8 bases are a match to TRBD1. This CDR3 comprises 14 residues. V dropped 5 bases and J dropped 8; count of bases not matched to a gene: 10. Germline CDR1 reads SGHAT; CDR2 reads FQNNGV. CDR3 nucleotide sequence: TGTGCCAGCAGCCCGAGGACAGGGCTTAAAGGCTACACCTTC. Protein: CASSPRTGLKGYTF.

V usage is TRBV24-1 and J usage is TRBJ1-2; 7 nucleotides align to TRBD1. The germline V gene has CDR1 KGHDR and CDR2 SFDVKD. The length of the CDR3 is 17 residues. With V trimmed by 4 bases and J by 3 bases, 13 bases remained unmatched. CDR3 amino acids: CATSDPASTGDHYGYTF. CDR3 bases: TGTGCCACCAGTGACCCCGCAAGCACAGGGGACCACTATGGCTACACCTTC.

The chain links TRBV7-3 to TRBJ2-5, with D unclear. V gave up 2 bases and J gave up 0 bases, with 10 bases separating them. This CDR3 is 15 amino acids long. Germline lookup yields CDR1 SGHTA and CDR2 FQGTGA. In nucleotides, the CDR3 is TGTGCCAGCAGCTTAGACCCAGCGTACCAAGAGACCCAGTACTTC. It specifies CASSLDPAYQETQYF. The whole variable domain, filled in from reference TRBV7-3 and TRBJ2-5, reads GAGVSQTPSNKVTEKGKYVELRCDPISGHTALYWYRQSLGQGPEFLIYFQGTGAADDSGLPNDRFFAVRPEGSVSTLKIQRTERGDSAVYLCASSLDPAYQETQYFGPGTRLLVL.

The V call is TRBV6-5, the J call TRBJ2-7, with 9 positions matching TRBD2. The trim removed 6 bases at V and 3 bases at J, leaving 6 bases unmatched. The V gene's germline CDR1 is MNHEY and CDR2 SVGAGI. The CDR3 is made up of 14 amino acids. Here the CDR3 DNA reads TGTGCCAGCAGGCGGGGGGGCAACGACTACGAGCAGTACTTC. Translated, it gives CASRRGGNDYEQYF.

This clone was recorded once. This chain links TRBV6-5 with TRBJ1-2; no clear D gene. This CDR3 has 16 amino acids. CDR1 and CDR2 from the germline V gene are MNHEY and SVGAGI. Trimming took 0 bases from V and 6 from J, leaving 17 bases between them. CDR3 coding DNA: TGTGCCAGCAGTTACTCCGGTAAGGGAGGGAAAGATGGCTACACCTTC. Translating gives CASSYSGKGGKDGYTF.

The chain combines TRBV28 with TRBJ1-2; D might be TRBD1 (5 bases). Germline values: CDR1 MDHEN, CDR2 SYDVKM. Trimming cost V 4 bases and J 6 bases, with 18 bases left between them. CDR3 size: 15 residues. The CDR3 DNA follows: TGTGCCAGCAGTTCCCATCGGGGGACCGGGAATGGCTACACCTTC. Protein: CASSSHRGTGNGYTF.